This T cell receptor (beta chain) was sequenced for a study of lung T cells in sarcoidosis with Löfgren's syndrome (dated by TCRdb to 2016 to 2017). As for the study more broadly: Sarcoidosis was characterized as a granulomatous, predominantly pulmonary disease marked by accumulation of CD4+ T cells in bronchoalveolar lavage fluid. The repertoire analyses were focused on Lofgren's syndrome patients.

The germline V gene specifies KGHSH as CDR1 and LQKENI as CDR2. Spanning cysteine to valine, the CDR3 consists of 15 amino acids. Only the CDR3 part of the read is kept: 45 bases, read in frame from the first base. V is cut by 3 bases and J by 2 bases, and the space between the germline ends is 14 bases. What the research found in general, with its limitations: When alphabeta pairing was analyzed, TRAV12-1 tended to pair preferentially with TRBV2, and the resulting paired TCRs displayed CDR3 homology. TRAV12-1 and TRBV2 CDR3 motifs were reported to be shared among multiple Löfgren's syndrome patients, suggesting public CD4+ TCR repertoires. The study only suggested recognition of a sarcoidosis-associated antigen, and the antigen remained putative and unidentified. TRAV12-1 and TRBV2 were reported as the most expanded V gene segments in Löfgren's syndrome patients compared with control subjects.

About this clonotype itself: It lacks a known antigen. Base qualities are not recorded, but no much larger clone differs from it by a single base.

The instrument was an Illumina MiSeq. TCRdb's own reprocessing of the public reads used fastp at Q25 and MiXCR and kept productive beta chains. Identical CDR3 proteins give one entry, which carries the most common genes and DNA. The table for this sample lists tens of thousands of distinct CDR3 sequences; around 20% of them were counted only once. The top ten constitute under 3% of the sample. The V and J segments used are TRBV18 and TRBJ2-7; confidence is insufficient to name the D gene. The specimen was CD4+ T cells from PBMCs. The sequence was obtained from a human donor with sarcoidosis (Löfgren's syndrome or another form), or a control subject (not recorded which). This receptor has the CDR3 CASSPSDLGPYEQYV. The DNA reads as follows: TGTGCCAGCTCACCGTCCGATTTGGGCCCCTACGAGCAGTACGTC.